The 30 T cell receptor beta chains presented below share a single source sample, sequenced in a study of T cell responses to AZD1222 COVID-19 vaccine. Produced via immunoSEQ multiplex PCR; TCRdb's table is partial and in-frame only. This repertoire shows about 120,000 clones, about 90% found once; its top ten account for approximately 8.4%. Sequenced here: peripheral blood, sampled on day 0 of AZD1222 vaccination. The receptors stem from an adult in good health.

With respect to this clone: A read error may account for a junction end that differs from germline. The same CDR3 can be traced to other DNA sequences in this sample. The chain links TRBV6-6 to TRBJ1-5, with TRBD1 matching 11 bases. The CDR3 is made up of 15 amino acids. The V gene's germline CDR1 is MNHNY and CDR2 SVGAGI (reference sequence). The CDR3 reads CASSYRTGGNQPQHF. The CDR3 nucleotides read TGTGCCAGCAGTTACCGGACAGGGGGCAACCAGCCCCAGCATTTT.

This chain uses TRBV7-9 with TRBJ2-3; TRBD2 is a possible D gene (5 bases). The germline V gene encodes CDR1 SEHNR and CDR2 FQNEAQ (reference sequence). Trimming left V 4 bases short and J 2 bases short, with 10 bases between. The CDR3 length is 14 residues. As DNA, the CDR3 is TGTGCCAGCAGCTCACTGGACTTCACAGATACGCAGTATTTT. The encoded protein is CASSSLDFTDTQYF.

This clone has only one observation. This chain connects TRBV7-9 to TRBJ1-1, with 7 nucleotides matching TRBD1. The CDR3 has 15 residues. With 0 bases clipped from V and 6 bases from J, the junction kept 7 bases outside the gene matches. Germline V gene lookup returns CDR1 SEHNR and CDR2 FQNEAQ (reference sequence). The CDR3 nucleotides are TGTGCCAGCAGCTTAGCAGGGGGCGAAAGGCCTGAAGCTTTCTTT. Its translation: CASSLAGGERPEAFF.

The chain combines TRBV6-1 with TRBJ2-7, with D uncertain. This CDR3 has 13 amino acids. The V and J ends lost 3 bases and 5 bases respectively, with 11 bases between them. Germline CDR1 reads MNHNS; CDR2 reads SASEGT. The DNA of the CDR3 is TGTGCCAGCAGTGACCCGGGTGTCCACGAGCAGTACTTC. The encoded protein is CASSDPGVHEQYF.

V is TRBV18 and J is TRBJ2-7, with D possibly being TRBD2 (6 bases). The CDR3 is 15 amino acids. Germline lookup yields CDR1 KGHSH and CDR2 LQKENI. Trimming removed 0 bases from V and 2 bases from J, with 11 bases in between. This chain's CDR3 is CASSPPGAGTYEQYF. In nucleotides, the CDR3 is TGTGCCAGCTCACCACCGGGAGCGGGCACCTACGAGCAGTACTTC.

This sequence joins TRBV19 and TRBJ2-2; 8 bases line up with TRBD2. The ends lost 5 bases at V and 4 bases at J; junction bases unmatched: 9. This CDR3 comprises 16 residues. CDR1 LNHDA and CDR2 SQIVND come from the germline V gene (reference sequence). The CDR3 DNA follows: TGTGCCAGTAGTCCCCTCACTAGCGGAACCACCGGGGAGCTGTTTTTT. Amino acids: CASSPLTSGTTGELFF.

The rearrangement joins TRBV5-1 to TRBJ1-1; D not certain. The V gene lost 4 bases and the J gene lost 2 bases, with 30 bases spanning the gap. Looked up from germline, CDR1 is SGHRS and CDR2 is YFSETQ. The CDR3 contains 20 residues. The CDR3 sequence is CASSRRVHSAGFGGNTEAFF. CDR3 in DNA: TGCGCCAGCAGCCGGAGGGTGCACAGTGCTGGGTTTGGAGGTAACACTGAAGCTTTCTTT.

J is TRBJ1-4 and V is TRBV30; no clear D. Germline-derived CDR1 and CDR2 are GTSNPN and SVGIG (reference sequence). V lost 0 bases, J lost 4 bases, and 12 bases lay in between. The CDR3 spans 15 residues. The CDR3 nucleotides are TGTGCCTGGAGTGTACCTCCCCTAGTTAATGAAAAACTGTTTTTT. This codes for CAWSVPPLVNEKLFF.

This chain joins TRBV19 and TRBJ1-2, with no clear D. Trimming left V 3 bases short and J 4 bases short, with 15 bases between. Germline lookup yields CDR1 LNHDA and CDR2 SQIVND (reference sequence). The CDR3 sequence is 15 residues long. CDR3 protein: CASSMGSSRSYGYTF. The DNA for the CDR3 is TGTGCCAGTAGTATGGGAAGCAGTCGTAGCTATGGCTACACCTTC.

CDR3 bases: TGTGCCAGCTCCGGGTCGGGGATACAAAACACTGAAGCTTTCTTT. This encodes CASSGSGIQNTEAFF. This chain connects TRBV18 to TRBJ1-1; no definite D call. V shed 6 bases and J shed 2 bases, with 16 bases lying between them. Germline values: CDR1 KGHSH, CDR2 LQKENI. The CDR3 is 15 residues long.

The chain joins TRBV11-2 to TRBJ1-3; perhaps TRBD1 as D (5 bases). Germline V gene sequence: CDR1 SGHAT, CDR2 FQNNGV. Trimming took off 3 bases at V and 0 bases at J, with 9 bases between the two ends. The CDR3 extends over 15 amino acids. CDR3 in amino acids: CASSLERGSGNTIYF. The CDR3 bases are TGTGCCAGCAGCTTGGAAAGGGGCTCTGGAAACACCATATATTTT.

The chain is built from TRBV29-1 and TRBJ1-4, with 7 nucleotides matching TRBD1. Per germline, CDR1 SQVTM and CDR2 ANQGSEA. This CDR3 is built from 14 residues. After removal of 4 bases from V and 8 bases from J, the junction contained 10 bases not matched to a gene. Written as DNA, the CDR3 is TGCAGCGTTGGTCTCCGGCCAGGGGGGGAAAAACTGTTTTTT. Protein: CSVGLRPGGEKLFF.

V usage is TRBV28 and J usage is TRBJ2-1; 7 bases are a match to TRBD1. This CDR3 contains 15 residues. Germline values: CDR1 MDHEN, CDR2 SYDVKM. V gave up 6 bases and J gave up 0 bases; unmatched junction bases: 5. This chain's CDR3 is CASRGGQSSYNEQFF. For the CDR3, the DNA is TGTGCCAGCAGAGGGGGACAGAGCTCCTACAATGAGCAGTTCTTC.

The J gene is TRBJ1-1, the V gene TRBV27; D may be TRBD1 (5 bases). The germline V gene has CDR1 MNHEY and CDR2 SMNVEV (reference sequence). The CDR3 loop spans 15 amino acids. Trimming stripped 7 bases from V and 1 base from J, with 16 bases between. The CDR3 is CASTIDGAGNTEAFF. The CDR3 DNA reads as TGTGCCAGCACCATTGATGGGGCGGGGAACACTGAAGCTTTCTTT.

The rearrangement uses TRBV13 and TRBJ2-7, with D possibly called TRBD1 or TRBD2 (5 bases each). Germline CDR1 and CDR2: PRHDT and FYEKMQ (reference sequence). V was cut by 5 bases and J by 2 bases, with 10 bases left in between. CDR3 size: 13 residues. The CDR3, as DNA: TGTGCCAGCAGCCGGGTGGGGGCCTACGAGCAGTACTTC. Its protein product is CASSRVGAYEQYF.

The rearrangement joins TRBV5-1 to TRBJ1-2; no reliable D call. The CDR3 consists of 15 residues. The germline V gene has CDR1 SGHRS and CDR2 YFSETQ. Trimming removed 0 bases at V and 0 bases at J, with 9 bases between. CDR3 nucleotides: TGCGCCAGCAGCTTGGGCTGGGAGACTAACTATGGCTACACCTTC. This sequence encodes CASSLGWETNYGYTF.

This clone was seen just once. The V gene is TRBV2, the J gene TRBJ1-2, with a tentative D call TRBD1 (5 bases). Trimming left V 5 bases short and J 4 bases short, with 17 bases between. The CDR3 is 15 residues long. Germline CDR1 reads SNHLY; CDR2 reads FYNNEI. CDR3 nucleotide sequence: TGTGCCAGCAGTAAAACAGGCGACCCCACCTATGGCTACACCTTC. It yields the protein CASSKTGDPTYGYTF.

The gene calls are TRBV11-3 and TRBJ2-1; unclear D gene. The V gene lost 3 bases and the J gene lost 6 bases, with 9 bases spanning the gap. The CDR3 totals 13 residues. The germline gives CDR1 SGHNT, CDR2 YENEEA. CDR3 nucleotide sequence: TGTGCCAGCAGCTTGGGCCCGGGCAATGAGCAGTTCTTC. Translation gives CASSLGPGNEQFF.

This rearrangement joins TRBV18 to TRBJ2-3; 8 bases agree with TRBD1. The V and J ends lost 3 bases and 3 bases, in that order; junction bases with no gene match: 5. The germline V gene encodes CDR1 KGHSH and CDR2 LQKENI. The CDR3 loop spans 15 amino acids. The CDR3 nucleotides read TGTGCCAGCTCACCCGACAGGGGTGGGACAGATACGCAGTATTTT. This encodes CASSPDRGGTDTQYF.

CDR3 in amino acids: CASSSPHGQPSYEQYF. In DNA form, the CDR3 reads TGCGCCAGCAGCTCGCCCCATGGACAGCCCTCCTACGAGCAGTACTTC. The chain is built from TRBV5-1 and TRBJ2-7; possibly TRBD1 for D (6 bases). Germline assignment: CDR1 SGHRS and CDR2 YFSETQ. Trimming shortened V by 3 bases and J by 0 bases, and 16 bases separated the two germline ends. The CDR3 length is 16 residues.

This clone appeared a single time. The CDR3 protein is CASSQEVGRQPQHF. The CDR3 DNA is TGTGCCAGCAGCCAAGAGGTAGGACGGCAGCCCCAGCATTTT. The gene calls are TRBV3-1 (or the pseudogene TRBV3-2) and TRBJ1-5; D not resolved. The CDR3 is made up of 14 amino acids. Trimming took off 0 bases at V and 7 bases at J, with 10 bases between the two ends. Germline loops: CDR1 LGHDT, CDR2 YNNKEL (reference sequence).

The V gene is TRBV3-1 (or the pseudogene TRBV3-2), the J gene TRBJ1-4, with D hard to call. V was pared by 0 bases and J by 8 bases, with 7 bases between. Germline values: CDR1 LGHDT, CDR2 YNNKEL (reference sequence). CDR3 length: 13 residues. The CDR3 bases are TGTGCCAGCAGCCAAGAAAGGAAGGAAAAACTGTTTTTT. Its translation is CASSQERKEKLFF.

The chain uses TRBV3-1 (or the pseudogene TRBV3-2) and TRBJ1-4; possibly TRBD1 for D (5 bases). The CDR3 length is 14 residues. V lost 1 base to trimming and J lost 6 bases, with 9 bases between them. CDR1 LGHDT and CDR2 YNNKEL come from the germline V gene (reference sequence). This CDR3 reads CASSQGPQDEKLFF. The CDR3, as DNA: TGTGCCAGCAGCCAAGGTCCACAGGATGAAAAACTGTTTTTT.

V is TRBV4-2 and J is TRBJ2-1; 10 positions agree with TRBD2. V was pared by 4 bases and J by 0 bases, with 6 bases of the junction left unmatched. Germline lookup yields CDR1 LGHNA and CDR2 YNFKEQ. The CDR3 is 17 residues long. The CDR3 nucleotides read TGTGCCAGCAGCCCTAGACTAGCGGGCGGCTCCTACAATGAGCAGTTCTTC. Translating gives CASSPRLAGGSYNEQFF.

The V and J genes are TRBV9 and TRBJ2-5; D might be TRBD1 (6 bases). This CDR3 is 19 amino acids long. Between the trimmed V and J ends, which lost 0 bases and 1 base, there was a span of 22 bases. Germline-derived CDR1 and CDR2 are SGDLS and YYNGEE. CDR3 in DNA: TGTGCCAGCAGCGTAGCTCAACACGGCACAGGGCCCTTCCAAGAGACCCAGTACTTC. Protein: CASSVAQHGTGPFQETQYF.

The chain is built from TRBV6-5 and TRBJ1-5, with D maybe TRBD1 (5 bases). The CDR3 is 15 residues long. The germline V gene has CDR1 MNHEY and CDR2 SVGAGI. V was clipped by 0 bases and J by 2 bases, with 8 bases between them. CDR3 DNA: TGTGCCAGCAGTTACTCGGGGCCGGGCAATCAGCCCCAGCATTTT. Its protein product is CASSYSGPGNQPQHF.

CDR3 region: CASSLEGETEAFF. The CDR3 DNA follows: TGCGCCAGCAGCTTGGAGGGGGAGACTGAAGCTTTCTTT. V is TRBV5-1 and J is TRBJ1-1; TRBD1 is a possible D gene (6 bases). Germline V gene lookup returns CDR1 SGHRS and CDR2 YFSETQ. The CDR3 covers 13 residues. Between the trimmed V and J ends, which lost 0 bases and 5 bases, there was a span of 8 bases.

Here the CDR3 reads CASSPSSRDYSNQPQHF. In DNA form, the CDR3 reads TGTGCCAGTAGTCCCTCCTCCAGAGACTATAGCAATCAGCCCCAGCATTTT. This sequence joins TRBV19 and TRBJ1-5; D ambiguous. Germline CDR1 and CDR2: LNHDA and SQIVND (reference sequence). This CDR3 is 17 amino acids long. Between the trimmed V and J ends, which lost 5 bases and 0 bases, there was a span of 17 bases.

This chain links TRBV13 with TRBJ2-5; the match to TRBD1 covers 8 bases. The junction had 0 bases not matched to a gene; V was cut back by 2 bases and J by 4 bases. The CDR3 consists of 13 residues. Per germline, CDR1 PRHDT and CDR2 FYEKMQ (reference sequence). The CDR3 loop is CASSLTGGETQYF. In nucleotides, the CDR3 is TGTGCCAGCAGCTTAACAGGGGGAGAGACCCAGTACTTC.

In nucleotides, the CDR3 is TGTGCCAGCAGTCCGGTGCGGGGGGGGTGGAATGAGCAGTTCTTC. Translation gives CASSPVRGGWNEQFF. V and J are TRBV28 and TRBJ2-1, with 9 bases aligning to TRBD2. CDR1 is MDHEN and CDR2 is SYDVKM in the germline V gene. The length of the CDR3 is 15 residues. V lost 5 bases, J lost 7 bases, and 9 bases stayed unmatched.